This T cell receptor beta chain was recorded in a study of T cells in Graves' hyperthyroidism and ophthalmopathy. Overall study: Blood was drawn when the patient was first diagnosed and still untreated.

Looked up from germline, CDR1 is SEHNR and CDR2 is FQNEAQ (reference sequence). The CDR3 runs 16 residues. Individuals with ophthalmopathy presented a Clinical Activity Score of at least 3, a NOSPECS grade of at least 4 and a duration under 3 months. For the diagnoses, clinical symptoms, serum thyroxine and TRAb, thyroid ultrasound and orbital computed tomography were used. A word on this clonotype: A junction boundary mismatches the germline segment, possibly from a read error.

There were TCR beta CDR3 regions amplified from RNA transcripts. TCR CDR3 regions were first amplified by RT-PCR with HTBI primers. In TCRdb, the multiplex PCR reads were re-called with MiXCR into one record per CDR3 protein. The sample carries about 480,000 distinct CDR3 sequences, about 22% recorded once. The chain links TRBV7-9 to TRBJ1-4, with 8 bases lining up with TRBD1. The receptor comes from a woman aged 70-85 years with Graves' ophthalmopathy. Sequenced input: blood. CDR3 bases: TGCGCCAGCAGCCTCCGTCCCACAGGGGGATTTGAAAAACTGTTTTTT. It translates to CASSLRPTGGFEKLFF.